Following are 7 T cell receptor beta chains from one sample sequenced in a study of Graves' ophthalmopathy and Graves' hyperthyroidism. As the template, RNA transcripts were used to amplify TCR beta CDR3 regions. Following a first-round RT-PCR that used HTBI primers, a second-round multiplex PCR was carried out. TCRdb recomputed calls from the multiplex PCR reads with MiXCR, one row per CDR3 protein. Of about 740,000 distinct CDR3 sequences detected, 35% to 50% appear once; the ten largest clones hold approximately 43%. Material for sequencing was peripheral blood. The receptors come from an adult man with Graves' ophthalmopathy.

The CDR3 reads CASSQEPQSNQPQHF. CDR3 in DNA: TGTGCCAGCAGCCAAGAACCACAGAGCAATCAGCCCCAGCATTTT. The chain recombines TRBV7-2 with TRBJ1-5, with D uncertain. CDR1 is SGHTA, CDR2 FQGNSA, per germline. This CDR3 has 15 amino acids. V shed 5 bases and J shed 1 base, with 12 bases lying between them.

This clonotype was counted at least ten times. The gene calls are TRBV20-1 and TRBJ1-1; D may be TRBD1 (5 bases). The CDR3 length is 12 residues. Trimming removed 0 bases from V and 10 bases from J, with 12 bases in between. Germline CDR1 and CDR2: DFQATT and SNEGSKA (reference sequence). The CDR3 DNA reads as TGCAGTGCTAGAGATCTAGACGGGGGAGCTTTCTTT. Protein product: CSARDLDGGAFF.

Regarding this clonotype: A much larger clone differs by one base, so this may be a read error. Since no conserved phenylalanine or tryptophan closes the CDR3, a read error is the likely cause. The chain is built from TRBV20-1 and TRBJ1-2; no firm D call. With 0 bases removed from V and 6 bases from J, the gap between germline ends came to 2 bases. Per germline, CDR1 DFQATT and CDR2 SNEGSKA (reference sequence). The CDR3 runs to 10 residues. CDR3 protein: CSARDDGYTS. Here the CDR3 DNA reads TGCAGTGCTAGAGACGATGGCTACACCTCC.

This clonotype was seen a few times. V gene TRBV10-3 combines with J gene TRBJ2-5, with D tentatively TRBD1 (5 bases). The germline V gene has CDR1 ENHRY and CDR2 SYGVKD. CDR3 length: 15 residues. Trimming cost V 10 bases and J 5 bases, with 23 bases left between them. The DNA of the CDR3 is TGTGCCAGCAGGGATCGTAAGACTCCTTGGGAGACCCAGTACTTC. It specifies CASRDRKTPWETQYF.

To note about this clonotype: A single base separates this from a much larger clone, so it may be a read error. V and J are TRBV14 and TRBJ1-6, with TRBD1 as a possible D gene (6 bases). The V gene lost 6 bases and the J gene lost 10 bases, with 16 bases spanning the gap. The CDR3 is 14 residues long. Germline CDR1 is SGHDN and CDR2 is FVKESK. The CDR3: CASSYGRGGSPLHF. The CDR3 nucleotides are TGTGCCAGCAGTTACGGCAGGGGTGGGTCACCCCTCCACTTT.

The chain couples TRBV7-4 to TRBJ1-2; TRBD1 matches at 8 bases. V was pared by 5 bases and J by 7 bases, with 15 bases of the junction left unmatched. The length of the CDR3 is 16 residues. Per germline, CDR1 SGHVT and CDR2 SQSDAQ. The CDR3 sequence is CASSQVVRGHRVGYTF. The CDR3 bases are TGTGCCAGCAGCCAAGTGGTCAGGGGGCATCGTGTTGGCTACACCTTC.

This chain uses TRBV7-1 with TRBJ1-1; D gene unclear. TRBV7-1 is identified as an open reading frame with a role that is uncertain. V lost 2 bases and J lost 0, with 13 bases in between. This CDR3 is built from 16 residues. This CDR3 reads CASSSPGGGLNTEAFF. DNA of the CDR3: TGTGCCAGCAGCTCACCCGGTGGAGGGCTGAACACTGAAGCTTTCTTT.